Below, one T cell receptor (beta chain) is given with its context. The data were taken from a study of control samples from healthy donors and cancer patients. Trimming removed 1 base at V and 5 bases at J, with 8 bases between. The CDR3 has 13 amino acids. The repertoire was sequenced with immunoSEQ multiplex PCR; TCRdb's copy has only in-frame clones and lacks some. The sample records about 120,000 clones, about nine tenths being singletons. The chain carries TRBV12-3 or TRBV12-4 and TRBJ1-1; D not resolved. Sequencing used blood. This sequence was found in a woman in her forties or fifties in good health. The CDR3 spells CASSLDGDTEAFF. In DNA form, the CDR3 reads TGTGCCAGCAGTTTAGACGGGGATACTGAAGCTTTCTTT.